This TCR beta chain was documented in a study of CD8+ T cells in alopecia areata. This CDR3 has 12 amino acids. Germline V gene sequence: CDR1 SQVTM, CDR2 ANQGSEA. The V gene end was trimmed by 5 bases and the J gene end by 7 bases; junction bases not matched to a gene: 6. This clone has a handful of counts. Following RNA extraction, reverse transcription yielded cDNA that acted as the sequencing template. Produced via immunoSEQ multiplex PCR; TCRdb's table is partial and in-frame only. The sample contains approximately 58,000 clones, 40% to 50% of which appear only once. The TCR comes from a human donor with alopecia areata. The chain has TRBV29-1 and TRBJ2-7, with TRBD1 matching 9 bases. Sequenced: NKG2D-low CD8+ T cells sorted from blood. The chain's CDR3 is CSVPGQGYEQYF. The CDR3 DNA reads TGCAGCGTTCCGGGACAGGGCTATGAGCAGTACTTC.